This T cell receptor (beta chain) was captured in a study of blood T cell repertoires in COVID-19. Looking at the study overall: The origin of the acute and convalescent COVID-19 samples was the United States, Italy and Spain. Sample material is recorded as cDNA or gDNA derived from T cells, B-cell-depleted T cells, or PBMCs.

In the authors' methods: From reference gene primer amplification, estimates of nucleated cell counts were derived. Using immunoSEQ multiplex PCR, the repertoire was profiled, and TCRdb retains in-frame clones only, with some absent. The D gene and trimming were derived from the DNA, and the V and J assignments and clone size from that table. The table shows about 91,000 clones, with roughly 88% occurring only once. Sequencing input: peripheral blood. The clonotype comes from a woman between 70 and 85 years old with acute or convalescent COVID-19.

Written as DNA, the CDR3 is TGTGCCAGCAGTTTACCTGGACAGGTAAAGCTAGGAAACACCATATATTTT. Its protein product is CASSLPGQVKLGNTIYF. J is TRBJ1-3 and V is TRBV28; TRBD1 aligns across 7 bases. The CDR3 totals 17 residues. Germline values: CDR1 MDHEN, CDR2 SYDVKM. J was trimmed by 4 bases and V by 2 bases; bases with no gene match: 11. Based on the CDR3 plus reference TRBV28 and TRBJ1-3, the full variable domain is DVKVTQSSRYLVKRTGEKVFLECVQDMDHENMFWYRQDPGLGLRLIYFSYDVKMKEKGDIPEGYSVSREKKERFSLILESASTNQTSMYLCASSLPGQVKLGNTIYFGEGSWLTVV.